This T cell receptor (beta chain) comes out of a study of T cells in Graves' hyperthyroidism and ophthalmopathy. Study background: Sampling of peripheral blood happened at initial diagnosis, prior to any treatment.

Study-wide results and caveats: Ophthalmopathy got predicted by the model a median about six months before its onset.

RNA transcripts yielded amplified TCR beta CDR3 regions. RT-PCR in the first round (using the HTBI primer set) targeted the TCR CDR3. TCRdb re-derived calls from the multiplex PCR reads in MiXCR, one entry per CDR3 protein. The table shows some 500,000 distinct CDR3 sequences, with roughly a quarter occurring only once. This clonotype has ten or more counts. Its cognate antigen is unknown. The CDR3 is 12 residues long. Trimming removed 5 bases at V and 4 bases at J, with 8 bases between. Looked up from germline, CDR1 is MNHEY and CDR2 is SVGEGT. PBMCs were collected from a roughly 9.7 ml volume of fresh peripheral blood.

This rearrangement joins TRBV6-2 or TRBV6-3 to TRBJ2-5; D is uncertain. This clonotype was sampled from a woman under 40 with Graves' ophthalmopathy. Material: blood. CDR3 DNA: TGTGCCAGCAGTCGGGTCACAGAGACCCAGTACTTC. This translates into CASSRVTETQYF.